This entry lists 10 T cell receptor beta chains sequenced from one sample in a study of blood T cell repertoires in COVID-19. Here immunoSEQ multiplex PCR was the method, and the copy in TCRdb shows in-frame clones only, minus some. The sample lists about 200,000 clones; less than 80% were seen once. The sample consisted of peripheral blood. These receptors were taken from a man in his fifties who had recovered from COVID-19.

Comments on this clone: Distinct nucleotide sequences in the sample also encode this CDR3. The J gene is TRBJ2-3, the V gene TRBV19, with a possible D match to TRBD2 (6 bases). V was clipped by 2 bases and J by 1 base, with 10 bases between them. The CDR3 consists of 15 residues. Germline CDR1 LNHDA, CDR2 SQIVND (reference sequence). CDR3 region: CASSILSGGTDTQYF. For the CDR3, the DNA is TGTGCCAGTAGTATACTTAGCGGAGGCACAGATACGCAGTATTTT.

The chain combines TRBV10-3 with TRBJ1-1; D is uncertain. The CDR3 runs to 17 residues. The V and J ends lost 3 bases and 1 base respectively, with 18 bases between them. CDR1 is ENHRY, CDR2 SYGVKD, per germline. The CDR3 here is CAISDSVGRLENTEAFF. CDR3 coding DNA: TGTGCCATCAGTGACAGTGTTGGCAGGTTGGAGAACACTGAAGCTTTCTTT.

This rearrangement joins TRBV28 to TRBJ2-7, with 7 bases lining up with TRBD2. With 7 bases clipped from V and 6 bases from J, the junction kept 12 bases outside the gene matches. The CDR3 extends over 14 amino acids. Germline CDR1 reads MDHEN; CDR2 reads SYDVKM. CDR3 amino acids: CASNPAGMGFEQYF. CDR3 nucleotides: TGTGCCAGCAACCCAGCGGGAATGGGTTTCGAGCAGTACTTC.

The rearrangement links TRBV19 to TRBJ2-3; TRBD1 might be the D (5 bases). The germline V gene encodes CDR1 LNHDA and CDR2 SQIVND (reference sequence). The CDR3 has 16 residues. The germline V and J ends were trimmed by 3 bases and 1 base, with 14 bases remaining between them. The CDR3 nucleotides are TGTGCCAGTAGTATCATGGGGCAGGTACGCACAGATACGCAGTATTTT. Encoded protein: CASSIMGQVRTDTQYF.

V and J are TRBV28 and TRBJ2-1, with TRBD2 matching 11 bases. CDR1 is MDHEN, CDR2 SYDVKM, per germline. The CDR3 sequence is 15 residues long. V was pared by 7 bases and J by 6 bases, with 8 bases of the junction left unmatched. CDR3 in amino acids: CASTLLAGESNEQFF. CDR3 DNA: TGTGCCAGCACCCTACTAGCGGGAGAAAGCAATGAGCAGTTCTTC.

The rearrangement uses TRBV27 and TRBJ2-5; 14 positions match TRBD2. CDR1 and CDR2 (germline): MNHEY, SMNVEV (reference sequence). This CDR3 spans 18 amino acids. V trimming: 5 bases; J trimming: 4 bases; junction bases outside the gene matches: 12. This CDR3 is CASSPRSGLAGVIETQYF. The CDR3 nucleotides read TGTGCCAGCAGTCCCCGATCGGGACTAGCGGGAGTAATAGAGACCCAGTACTTC.

This chain joins TRBV23-1 and TRBJ2-7; tentatively, D is TRBD2 (5 bases). TRBV23-1 is an open reading frame whose function is uncertain. V lost 6 bases to trimming and J lost 4 bases, with 13 bases between them. This CDR3 is built from 13 residues. The CDR3 protein is CASSPHGVYEQYF. In DNA, the CDR3 is TGCGCCAGCAGCCCCCACGGGGTGTACGAGCAGTACTTC.

The genes are TRBV11-2 and TRBJ1-5, with TRBD1 as a possible D gene (5 bases). Germline V gene lookup returns CDR1 SGHAT and CDR2 FQNNGV. The ends were cut back, 1 base at V and 8 bases at J, with 12 bases in the middle. This CDR3 spans 14 amino acids. CDR3 DNA: TGTGCCAGCAGCTTAGGAGCAGGGCCCAAGCCCCAGCATTTT. Protein sequence: CASSLGAGPKPQHF.

The chain combines TRBV24-1 with TRBJ2-1; no reliable D call. Trimming removed 5 bases from V and 10 bases from J, with 14 bases in between. Germline CDR1 and CDR2: KGHDR and SFDVKD. CDR3 length: 13 residues. The CDR3 region is CATSVLRTSEQFF. CDR3 nucleotide sequence: TGTGCCACCAGTGTTCTTCGTACGAGCGAGCAGTTCTTC.

The rearrangement links TRBV5-6 to TRBJ2-1; 8 positions match TRBD1. Germline V lookup: CDR1 SGHDT, CDR2 YYEEEE. The V gene end was trimmed by 6 bases and the J gene end by 2 bases; junction bases not matched to a gene: 10. The CDR3 runs 16 residues. This chain's CDR3 is CASTQPGTGAYNEQFF. In nucleotides, the CDR3 is TGTGCCAGCACGCAACCCGGGACAGGAGCCTACAATGAGCAGTTCTTC.